This entry features one T cell receptor beta chain sequence. Its antigen is currently unknown. Profiled with immunoSEQ multiplex PCR; TCRdb holds only in-frame clones, not every one. Of 300,000 or so clones in the sample, around 74% were seen once. CDR1 is SQVTM and CDR2 is ANQGSEA in the germline V gene. V shed 7 bases, J shed 6 bases, and the junction held 8 bases outside the gene matches. The CDR3 has 13 amino acids. The data were obtained in a study of shared clonotypes between healthy human individuals. Study results and limitations: Naive subsets generally had larger estimated richness than memory subsets.

The material sequenced was memory CD4+ T cells sorted from blood. Subset indicated: CD45RA-negative fraction. This chain links TRBV29-1 with TRBJ2-3; 9 nucleotides align to TRBD1. This clonotype was obtained from a man aged 25-45 years in good health. CDR3 coding DNA: TGCAGCGGGGGACAGGGAACCGTGGATACGCAGTATTTT. Residues: CSGGQGTVDTQYF.